This T cell receptor beta chain stems from a study of cytomegalovirus exposure and HLA in healthy donors. The sample holds one count of this clone. Use of 60 Vbeta and 13 Jbeta primers characterized the PCR. Profiled with immunoSEQ multiplex PCR; TCRdb holds only in-frame clones, not every one. Of about 100,000 clones listed, roughly 75% are singletons. Deletions cut 7 bases from V and 5 bases from J, with 12 bases between. CDR3 length: 12 amino acids. CDR1 and CDR2 from the germline V gene are SEHNR and FQNEAQ (reference sequence). The receptor comes from an older woman in good health and CMV-seronegative. Input material: PBMCs. V and J are TRBV7-9 and TRBJ2-7; maybe TRBD1 (5 bases). CDR3 nucleotides: TGTGCCAGCACCGAGACAGTGCACGAGCAGTACTTC. Its protein product is CASTETVHEQYF.